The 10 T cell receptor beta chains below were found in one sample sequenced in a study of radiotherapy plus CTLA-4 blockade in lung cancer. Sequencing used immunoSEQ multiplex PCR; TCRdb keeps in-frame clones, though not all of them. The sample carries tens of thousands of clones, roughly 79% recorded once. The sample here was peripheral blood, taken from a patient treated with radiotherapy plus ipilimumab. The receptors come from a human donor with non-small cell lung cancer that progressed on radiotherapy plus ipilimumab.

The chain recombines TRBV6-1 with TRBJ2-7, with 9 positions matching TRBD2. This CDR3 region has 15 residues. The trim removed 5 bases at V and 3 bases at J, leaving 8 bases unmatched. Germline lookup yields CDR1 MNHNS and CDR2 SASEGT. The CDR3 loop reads CASSTRASGIYEQYF. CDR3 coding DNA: TGTGCCAGCAGTACACGGGCTAGCGGGATCTACGAGCAGTACTTC.

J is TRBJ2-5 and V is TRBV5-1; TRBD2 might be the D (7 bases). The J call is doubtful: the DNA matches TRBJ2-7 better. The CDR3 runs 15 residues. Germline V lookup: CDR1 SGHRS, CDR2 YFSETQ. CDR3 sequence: CASSSTGEGVGEQYF. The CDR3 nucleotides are TGCGCCAGCAGCTCCACGGGGGAGGGGGTTGGCGAGCAGTACTTC.

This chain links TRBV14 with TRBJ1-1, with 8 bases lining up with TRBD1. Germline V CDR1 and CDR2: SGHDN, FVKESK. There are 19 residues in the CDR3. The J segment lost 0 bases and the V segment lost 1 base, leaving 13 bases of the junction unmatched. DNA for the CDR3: TGTGCCAGCAGCCAAGGCCTCGGACAGGGTAGGGCCATGAACACTGAAGCTTTCTTT. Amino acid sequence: CASSQGLGQGRAMNTEAFF.

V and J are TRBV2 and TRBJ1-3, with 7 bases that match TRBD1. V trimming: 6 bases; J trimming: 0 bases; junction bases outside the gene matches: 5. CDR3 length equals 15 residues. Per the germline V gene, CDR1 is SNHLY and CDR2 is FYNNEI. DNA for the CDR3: TGTGCCAGCAGCCGAGGGGGCCTCTCTGGAAACACCATATATTTT. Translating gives CASSRGGLSGNTIYF.

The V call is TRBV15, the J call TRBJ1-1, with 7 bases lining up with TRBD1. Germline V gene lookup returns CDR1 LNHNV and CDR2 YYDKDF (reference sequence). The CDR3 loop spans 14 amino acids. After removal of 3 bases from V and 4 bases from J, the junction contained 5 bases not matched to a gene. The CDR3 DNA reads TGTGCCACCAGCAGGGGGGCAGGGGGCACTGAAGCTTTCTTT. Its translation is CATSRGAGGTEAFF.

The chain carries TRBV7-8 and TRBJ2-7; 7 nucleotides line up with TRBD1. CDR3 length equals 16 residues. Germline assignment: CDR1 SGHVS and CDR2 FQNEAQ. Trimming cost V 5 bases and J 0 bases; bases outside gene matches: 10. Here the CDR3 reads CASSDPQGSPSYEQYF. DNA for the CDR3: TGTGCCAGCAGCGATCCACAGGGGTCGCCCTCCTACGAGCAGTACTTC.

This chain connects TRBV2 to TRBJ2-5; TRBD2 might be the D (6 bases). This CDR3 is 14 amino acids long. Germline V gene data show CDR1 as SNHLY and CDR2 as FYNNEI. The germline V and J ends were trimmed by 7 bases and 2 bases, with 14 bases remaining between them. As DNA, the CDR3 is TGTGCCAGCACCCCTGGGAGGACACAAGAGACCCAGTACTTC. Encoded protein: CASTPGRTQETQYF.

The DNA for the CDR3 is TGTGCCAGCTCGCCTAGACAGGGATCGAACACTGAAGCTTTCTTT. The encoded protein is CASSPRQGSNTEAFF. V is TRBV18 and J is TRBJ1-1, with 7 bases matching TRBD1. The CDR3 spans 15 residues. Germline trimming cut 6 bases from V and 1 base from J; bases unmatched to any gene: 8. Looked up from germline, CDR1 is KGHSH and CDR2 is LQKENI.

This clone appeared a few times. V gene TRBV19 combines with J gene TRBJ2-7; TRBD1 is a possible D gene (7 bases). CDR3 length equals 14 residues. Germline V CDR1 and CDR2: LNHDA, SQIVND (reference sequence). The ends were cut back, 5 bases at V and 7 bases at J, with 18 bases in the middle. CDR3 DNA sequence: TGTGCCAGTAGTCTCAGGGGGGATTCCAGGGAGCAGTACTTC. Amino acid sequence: CASSLRGDSREQYF.

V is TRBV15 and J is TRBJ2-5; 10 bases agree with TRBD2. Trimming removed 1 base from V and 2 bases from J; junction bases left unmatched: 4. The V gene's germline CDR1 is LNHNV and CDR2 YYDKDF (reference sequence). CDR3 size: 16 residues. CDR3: CATSRGGTSAQETQYF. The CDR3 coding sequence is TGTGCCACCAGCAGAGGGGGGACTAGCGCTCAAGAGACCCAGTACTTC.